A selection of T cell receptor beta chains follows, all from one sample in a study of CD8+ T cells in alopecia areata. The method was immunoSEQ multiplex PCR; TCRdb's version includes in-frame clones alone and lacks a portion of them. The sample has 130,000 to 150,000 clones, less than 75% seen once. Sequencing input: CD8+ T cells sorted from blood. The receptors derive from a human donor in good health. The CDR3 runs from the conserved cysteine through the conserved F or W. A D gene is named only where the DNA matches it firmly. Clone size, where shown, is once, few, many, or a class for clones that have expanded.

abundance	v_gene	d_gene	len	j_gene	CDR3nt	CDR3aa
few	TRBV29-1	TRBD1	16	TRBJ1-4	TGCAGCGTTGGGGGACAGGGTCTAGGAGGTGATGAAAAACTGTTTTTT	CSVGGQGLGGDEKLFF
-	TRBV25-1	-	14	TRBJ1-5	TGTGCCAGCAGTGAAACAGGAAACAATCAGCCCCAGCATTTT	CASSETGNNQPQHF
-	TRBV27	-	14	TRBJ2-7	TGTGCCAGCAGCTCCCAAATGCAATCCTACGAGCAGTACTTC	CASSSQMQSYEQYF
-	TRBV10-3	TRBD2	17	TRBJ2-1	TGTGCCATCAGTGAGTCCGGACTAGCTCAAGGGGGCAATGAGCAGTTCTTC	CAISESGLAQGGNEQFF
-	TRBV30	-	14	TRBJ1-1	TGTGCGTTTTTGGACCCTGTGGTTGACACTGAAGCTTTCTTT	CAFLDPVVDTEAFF
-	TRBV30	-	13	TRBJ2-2	TGTGCCTGGAGTTCGGGGGACACCGGGGAGCTGTTTTTT	CAWSSGDTGELFF
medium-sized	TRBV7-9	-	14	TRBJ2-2	TGTGCCAGCAGCTTAGATTGGCGTCCCGGGGAGCTGTTTTTT	CASSLDWRPGELFF
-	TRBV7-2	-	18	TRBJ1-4	TGTGCCAGCAGCTTAGTAGGCGCAGTCCTTGCAACTAATGAAAAACTGTTTTTT	CASSLVGAVLATNEKLFF
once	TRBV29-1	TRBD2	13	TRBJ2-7	TGCAGCGTTGGCCTAGCGGGAGGGCTCGAGCAGTACTTC	CSVGLAGGLEQYF
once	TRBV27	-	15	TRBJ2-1	TGTGCCAGCAGTTTACGGGGTCTCCTACGCAATGAGCAGTTCTTC	CASSLRGLLRNEQFF
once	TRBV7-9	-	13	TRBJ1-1	TGTGCCAGCAGAGCGAATCCGGGCCCCGAAGCTTTCTTT	CASRANPGPEAFF
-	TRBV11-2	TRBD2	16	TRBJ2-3	TGTGCCAGCAGCTTAGTAGGGCTAGCGGGAGCAGATACGCAGTATTTT	CASSLVGLAGADTQYF
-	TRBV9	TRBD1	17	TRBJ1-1	TGTGCCAGCAGCGTAGACCCAGGACAGGGGGGTGTAAGTGAAGCTTTCTTT	CASSVDPGQGGVSEAFF
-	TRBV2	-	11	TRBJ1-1	TGTGCCAGCGACGTTAACACTGAAGCTTTCTTT	CASDVNTEAFF
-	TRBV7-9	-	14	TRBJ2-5	TGTGCCAGCAGCTTAGCGGTTGGTAACAGGGAGCCGTACTTC	CASSLAVGNREPYF
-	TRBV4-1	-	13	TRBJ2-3	TGCGCCAGCAGCCAAGAGTCCACAGATACGCAGTATTTT	CASSQESTDTQYF
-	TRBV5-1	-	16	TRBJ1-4	TGCGCCAGCAGCTTGGGACGGCGAGAGGCCAGTGAAAAACTGTTTTTT	CASSLGRREASEKLFF
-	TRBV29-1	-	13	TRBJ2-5	TGCAGCCCCCGCGGGATTGCCCGAGAGACCCAGTACTTC	CSPRGIARETQYF
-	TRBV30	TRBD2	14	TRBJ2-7	TGTGCCTGGAGTTCAGGACTAGCGGGAGGCGAGCAGTACTTC	CAWSSGLAGGEQYF
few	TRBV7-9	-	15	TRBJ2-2	TGTGCCAGCGCCGGAGGAGTTTCAAACACCGGGGAGCTGTTTTTT	CASAGGVSNTGELFF
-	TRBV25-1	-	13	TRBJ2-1	TGTGCCAGTATTACTTTGGACGGGGATGAGCAGTTCTTC	CASITLDGDEQFF
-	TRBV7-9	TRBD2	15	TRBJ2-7	TGTGCCAGCAGCTTAGGGTCCGGGGGGGCCTACGAGCAGTACTTC	CASSLGSGGAYEQYF
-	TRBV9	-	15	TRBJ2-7	TGTGCCAGCAGCGCCGAGAGGGGCAGCCAATACGAGCAGTACTTC	CASSAERGSQYEQYF
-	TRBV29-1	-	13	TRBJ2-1	TGCAGCGTTGCTCCGCGGTCCGGCTATGAGCAGTTCTTC	CSVAPRSGYEQFF
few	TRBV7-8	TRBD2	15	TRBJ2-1	TGTGCCAGCAGCTCCGGGACTAGCGGGAGCGATGAGCAGTTCTTC	CASSSGTSGSDEQFF
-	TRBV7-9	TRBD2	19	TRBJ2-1	TGTGCCAGCAAGAAAGCGGGAGATTTCTTCGGTACCTCCTACAATGAGCAGTTCTTC	CASKKAGDFFGTSYNEQFF
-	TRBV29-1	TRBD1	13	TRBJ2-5	TGCAGCGGTGAACAGGGGGCAGGGGAGACCCAGTACTTC	CSGEQGAGETQYF
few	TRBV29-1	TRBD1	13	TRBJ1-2	TGCAGCGTTCCCCGACAGGGGAACTATGGCTACACCTTC	CSVPRQGNYGYTF
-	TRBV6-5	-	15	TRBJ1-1	TGTGCCAGCAGTTACTCCCAAGGTGGGGGGCTTGAAGCTTTCTTT	CASSYSQGGGLEAFF
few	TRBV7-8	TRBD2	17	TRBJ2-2	TGTGCCAGCAGCTTAGCCGGACTAGCGGGAGTGGTCGGGGAGCTGTTTTTT	CASSLAGLAGVVGELFF
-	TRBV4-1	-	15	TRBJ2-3	TGCGCCAGCTCCGCCAGCAGGATCATCACAGATACGCAGTATTTT	CASSASRIITDTQYF
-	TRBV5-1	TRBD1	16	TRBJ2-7	TGCGCCAGCAGCTTGGAGGGGGCAGCGAGCTCCTACGAGCAGTACTTC	CASSLEGAASSYEQYF
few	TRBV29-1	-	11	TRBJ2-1	TGCAGCGTCGCGGACGGCAATGAGCAGTTCTTC	CSVADGNEQFF
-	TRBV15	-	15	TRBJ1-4	TGTGCCACCAGCAGAGATTATGGGCAGCCCCAAAAACTGTTTTTT	CATSRDYGQPQKLFF
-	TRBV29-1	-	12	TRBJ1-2	TGCAGCGTTGAGATGCGGTCCGGTGGCTACACCTTC	CSVEMRSGGYTF
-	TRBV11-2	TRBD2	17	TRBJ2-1	TGTGCCAGCAGCTTAGTATTAGTAGCGGGAGGACACAATGAGCAGTTCTTC	CASSLVLVAGGHNEQFF
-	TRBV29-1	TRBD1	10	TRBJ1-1	TGCAGCGTATCAGGGGGAGAAGCTTCCTTT	CSVSGGEASF